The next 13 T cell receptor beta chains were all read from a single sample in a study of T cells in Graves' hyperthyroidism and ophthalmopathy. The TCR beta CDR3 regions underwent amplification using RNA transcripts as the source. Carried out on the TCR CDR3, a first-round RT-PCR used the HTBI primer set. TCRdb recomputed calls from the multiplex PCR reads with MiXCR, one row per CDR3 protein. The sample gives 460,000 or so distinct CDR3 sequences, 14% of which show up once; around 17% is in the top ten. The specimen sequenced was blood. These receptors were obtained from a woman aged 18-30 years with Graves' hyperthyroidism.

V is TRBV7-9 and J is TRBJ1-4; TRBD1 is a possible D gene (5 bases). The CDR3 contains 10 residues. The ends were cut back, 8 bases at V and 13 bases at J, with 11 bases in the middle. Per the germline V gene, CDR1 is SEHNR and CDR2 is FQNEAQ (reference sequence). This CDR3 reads CASRGRALFF. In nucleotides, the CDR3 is TGTGCCAGCCGAGGCAGGGCACTGTTTTTT.

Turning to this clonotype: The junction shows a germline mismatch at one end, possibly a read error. The CDR3 coding sequence is TGTGCCTGGAGTGTAGTCGAGTCACTCCTCCACTTT. Amino acid sequence: CAWSVVESLLHF. This chain uses TRBV30 with TRBJ1-6; D unclear. CDR1 and CDR2 (germline): GTSNPN, SVGIG (reference sequence). The CDR3 consists of 12 residues. Combining the CDR3 with reference TRBV30 and TRBJ1-6 gives the whole variable domain SQTIHQWPATLVQPVGSPLSLECTVEGTSNPNLYWYRQAAGRGLQLLFYSVGIGQISSEVPQNLSASRPQDRQFILSSKKLLLSDSGFYLCAWSVVESLLHFGNGTRLTVT.

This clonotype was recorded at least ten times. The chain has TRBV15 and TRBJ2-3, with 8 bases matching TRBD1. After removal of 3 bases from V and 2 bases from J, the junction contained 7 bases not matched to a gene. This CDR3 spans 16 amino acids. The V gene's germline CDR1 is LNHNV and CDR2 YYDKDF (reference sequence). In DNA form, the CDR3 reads TGTGCCACCAGCAGGGGTGGACAGGGCCTCACAGATACGCAGTATTTT. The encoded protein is CATSRGGQGLTDTQYF.

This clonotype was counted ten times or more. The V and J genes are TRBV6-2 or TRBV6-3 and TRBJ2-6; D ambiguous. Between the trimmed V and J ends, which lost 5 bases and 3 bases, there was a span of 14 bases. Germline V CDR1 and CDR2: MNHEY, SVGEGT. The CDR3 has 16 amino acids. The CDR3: CASSIAFRSGANVLTF. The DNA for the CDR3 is TGTGCCAGCAGTATTGCGTTTCGAAGTGGGGCCAACGTCCTGACTTTC.

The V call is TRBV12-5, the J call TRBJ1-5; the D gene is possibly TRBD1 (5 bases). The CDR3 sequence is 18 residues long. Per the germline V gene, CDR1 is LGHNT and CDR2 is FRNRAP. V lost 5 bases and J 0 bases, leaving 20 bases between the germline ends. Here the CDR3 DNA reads TGTGCTAGTGGTCCCCCTTTAGGGACGGATGATAGCAATCAGCCCCAGCATTTT. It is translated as CASGPPLGTDDSNQPQHF.

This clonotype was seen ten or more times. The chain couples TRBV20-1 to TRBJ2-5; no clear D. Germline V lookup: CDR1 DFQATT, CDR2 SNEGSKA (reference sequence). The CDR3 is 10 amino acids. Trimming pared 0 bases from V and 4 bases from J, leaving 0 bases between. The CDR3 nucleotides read TGCAGTGCTAGAGAAGAGACCCAGTACTTC. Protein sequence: CSAREETQYF.

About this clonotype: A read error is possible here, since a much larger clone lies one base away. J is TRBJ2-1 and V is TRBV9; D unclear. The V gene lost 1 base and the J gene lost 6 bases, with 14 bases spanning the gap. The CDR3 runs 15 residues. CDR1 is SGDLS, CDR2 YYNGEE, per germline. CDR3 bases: TGTGCCAGCAGCGTAATAACGGTGGCGGCCAATGAGCAGTTCTTC. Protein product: CASSVITVAANEQFF.

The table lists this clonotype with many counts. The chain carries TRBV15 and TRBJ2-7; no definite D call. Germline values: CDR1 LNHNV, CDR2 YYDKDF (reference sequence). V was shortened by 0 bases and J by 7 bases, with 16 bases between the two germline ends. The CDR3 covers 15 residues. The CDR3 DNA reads TGTGCCACCAGCAGAGATCGGGCGGTTACCCGAGAGCAGTACTTC. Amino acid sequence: CATSRDRAVTREQYF.

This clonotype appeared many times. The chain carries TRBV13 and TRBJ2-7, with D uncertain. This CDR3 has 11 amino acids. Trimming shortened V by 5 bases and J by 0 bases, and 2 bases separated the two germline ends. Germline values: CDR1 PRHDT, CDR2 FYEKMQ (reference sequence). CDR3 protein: CASSDSYEQYF. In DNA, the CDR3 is TGTGCCAGCAGCGACTCCTACGAGCAGTACTTC.

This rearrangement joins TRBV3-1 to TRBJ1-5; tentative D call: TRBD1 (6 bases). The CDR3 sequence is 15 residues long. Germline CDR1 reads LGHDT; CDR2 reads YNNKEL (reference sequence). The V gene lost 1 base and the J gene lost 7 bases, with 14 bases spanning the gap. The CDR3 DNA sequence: TGTGCCAGCAGCCAAGGGGAAGGGAGGGGGCAGCCCCAGCATTTT. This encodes CASSQGEGRGQPQHF.

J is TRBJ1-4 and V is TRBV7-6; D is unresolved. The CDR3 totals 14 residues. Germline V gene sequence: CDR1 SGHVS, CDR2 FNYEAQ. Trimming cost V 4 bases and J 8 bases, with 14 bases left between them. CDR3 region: CASSSRGRSEKLFF. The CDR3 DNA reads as TGTGCCAGCAGCTCCCGTGGACGGTCGGAAAAACTGTTTTTT.

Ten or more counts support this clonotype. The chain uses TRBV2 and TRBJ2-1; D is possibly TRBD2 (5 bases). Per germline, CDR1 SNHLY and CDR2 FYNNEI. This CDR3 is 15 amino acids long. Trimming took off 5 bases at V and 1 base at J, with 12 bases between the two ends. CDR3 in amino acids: CASSLGILSYNEQFF. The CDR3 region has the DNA TGTGCCAGCAGTCTCGGGATCCTGTCCTACAATGAGCAGTTCTTC.

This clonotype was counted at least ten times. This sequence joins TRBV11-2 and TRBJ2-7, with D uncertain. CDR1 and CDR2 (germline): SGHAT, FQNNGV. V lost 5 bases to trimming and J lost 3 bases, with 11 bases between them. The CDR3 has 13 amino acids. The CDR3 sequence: CASSPSGGYEQYV. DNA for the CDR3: TGTGCCAGCAGCCCCTCCGGCGGCTACGAGCAGTACGTC.